The TCR beta chain under discussion was sequenced for a study of blood T cell repertoires in COVID-19. Turning to the study itself: COVID-19 samples, acute and convalescent, were from the United States, Italy and Spain. Sources were T cells, B-cell-depleted T cells, or PBMCs; the material itself was cDNA or gDNA.

In the authors' methods: Amplification with reference gene primers provided the estimates of nucleated cell counts. Repertoires were generated with immunoSEQ multiplex PCR, while TCRdb's copy carries only in-frame clones and drops some. The V and J calls and clone size were taken over from that table, and D and trimming were inferred from the DNA. This sample yields approximately 150,000 clones, of which under 85% are seen a single time; 10% to 15% belongs to the top ten. The CDR3 totals 14 residues. The V gene's germline CDR1 is SGHRS and CDR2 YFSETQ. V dropped 0 bases and J dropped 4 bases, with 10 bases sitting between them.

The sequenced material came from peripheral blood. The chain links TRBV5-1 to TRBJ1-1; no clear D. This receptor was taken from a man between 65 and 85 years old who had recovered from COVID-19. This CDR3 is CASSLEWAGTEAFF. DNA of the CDR3: TGCGCCAGCAGCTTGGAGTGGGCTGGCACTGAAGCTTTCTTT.